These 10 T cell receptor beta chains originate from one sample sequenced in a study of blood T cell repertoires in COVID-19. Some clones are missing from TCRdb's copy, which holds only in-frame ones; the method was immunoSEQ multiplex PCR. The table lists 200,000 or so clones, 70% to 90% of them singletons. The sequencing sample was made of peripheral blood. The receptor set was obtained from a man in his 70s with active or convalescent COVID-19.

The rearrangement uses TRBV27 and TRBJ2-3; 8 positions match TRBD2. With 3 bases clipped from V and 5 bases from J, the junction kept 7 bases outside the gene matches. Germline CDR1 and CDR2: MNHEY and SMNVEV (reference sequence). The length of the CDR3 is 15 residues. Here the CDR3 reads CASSLASGRVDTQYF. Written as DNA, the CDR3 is TGTGCCAGCAGTTTGGCCAGCGGGAGAGTAGATACGCAGTATTTT.

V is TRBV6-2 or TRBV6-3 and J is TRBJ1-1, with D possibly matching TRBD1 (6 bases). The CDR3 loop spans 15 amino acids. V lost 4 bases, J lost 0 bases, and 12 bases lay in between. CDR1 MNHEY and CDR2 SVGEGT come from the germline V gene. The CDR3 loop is CASSLRGPLNTEAFF. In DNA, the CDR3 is TGTGCCAGCAGTTTGCGGGGGCCCCTGAACACTGAAGCTTTCTTT.

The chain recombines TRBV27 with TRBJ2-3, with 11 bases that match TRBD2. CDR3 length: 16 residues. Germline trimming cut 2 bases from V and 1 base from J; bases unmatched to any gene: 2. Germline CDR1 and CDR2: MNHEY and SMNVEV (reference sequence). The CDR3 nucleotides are TGTGCCAGCAGTTTACTAGCGGGAGGACGCACAGATACGCAGTATTTT. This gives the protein CASSLLAGGRTDTQYF.

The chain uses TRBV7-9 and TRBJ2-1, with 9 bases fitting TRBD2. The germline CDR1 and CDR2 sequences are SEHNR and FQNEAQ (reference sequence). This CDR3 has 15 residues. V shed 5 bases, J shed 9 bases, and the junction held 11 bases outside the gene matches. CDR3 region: CASSLSRLAGSEQFF. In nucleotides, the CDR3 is TGTGCCAGCAGCCTAAGTCGGCTAGCGGGGAGTGAGCAGTTCTTC.

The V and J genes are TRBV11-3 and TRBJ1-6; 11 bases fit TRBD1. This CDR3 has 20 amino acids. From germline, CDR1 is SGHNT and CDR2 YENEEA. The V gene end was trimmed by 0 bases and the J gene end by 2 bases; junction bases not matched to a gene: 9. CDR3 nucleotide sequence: TGTGCCAGCAGCTTAGACACCTGGACAGGGGGCCGAACCTATAATTCACCCCTCCACTTT. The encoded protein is CASSLDTWTGGRTYNSPLHF. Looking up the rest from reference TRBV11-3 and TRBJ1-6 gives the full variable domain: EAGVVQSPRYKIIEKKQPVAFWCNPISGHNTLYWYLQNLGQGPELLIRYENEEAVDDSQLPKDRFSAERLKGVDSTLKIQPAELGDSAVYLCASSLDTWTGGRTYNSPLHFGNGTRLTVT.

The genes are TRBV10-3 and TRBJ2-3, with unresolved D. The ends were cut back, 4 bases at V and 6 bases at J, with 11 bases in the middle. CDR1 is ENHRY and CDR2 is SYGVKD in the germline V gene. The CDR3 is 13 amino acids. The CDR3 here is CAISVRQRDTQYF. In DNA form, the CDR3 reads TGTGCCATCAGTGTTCGCCAGAGGGATACGCAGTATTTT.

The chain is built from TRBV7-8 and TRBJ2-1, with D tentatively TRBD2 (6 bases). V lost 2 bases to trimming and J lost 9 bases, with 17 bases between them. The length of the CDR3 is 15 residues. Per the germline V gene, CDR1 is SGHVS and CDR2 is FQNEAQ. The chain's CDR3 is CASSLWEAPGSEQFF. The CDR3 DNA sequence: TGTGCCAGCAGCTTATGGGAGGCGCCGGGTAGTGAGCAGTTCTTC. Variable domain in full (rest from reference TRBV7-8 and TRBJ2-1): GAGVSQSPRYKVAKRGQDVALRCDPISGHVSLFWYQQALGQGPEFLTYFQNEAQLDKSGLPSDRFFAERPEGSVSTLKIQRTQQEDSAVYLCASSLWEAPGSEQFFGPGTRLTVL.

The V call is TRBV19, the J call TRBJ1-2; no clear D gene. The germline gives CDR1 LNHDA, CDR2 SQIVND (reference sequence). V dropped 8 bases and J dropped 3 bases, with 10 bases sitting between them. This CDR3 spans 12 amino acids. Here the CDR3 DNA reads TGTGCCAGTCGAGGGATAGACTATGGCTACACCTTC. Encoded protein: CASRGIDYGYTF.

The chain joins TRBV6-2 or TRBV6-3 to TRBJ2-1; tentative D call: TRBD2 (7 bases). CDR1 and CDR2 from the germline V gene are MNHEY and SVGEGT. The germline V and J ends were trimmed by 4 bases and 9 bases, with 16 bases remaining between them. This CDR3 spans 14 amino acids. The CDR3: CASSLWGGPSEQFF. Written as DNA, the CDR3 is TGTGCCAGCAGTTTGTGGGGGGGCCCGAGTGAGCAGTTCTTC.

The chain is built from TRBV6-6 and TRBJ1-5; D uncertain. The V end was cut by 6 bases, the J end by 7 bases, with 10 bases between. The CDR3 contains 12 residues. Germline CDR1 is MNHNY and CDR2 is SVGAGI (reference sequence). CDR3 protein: CASSPYEQPQHF. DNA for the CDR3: TGTGCCAGCAGCCCCTATGAGCAGCCCCAGCATTTT.